This record covers a single T cell receptor beta chain. The antigen remains undetermined. The template for TCR beta VDJ and CDR3 sequence profiling was genomic DNA. TCRdb processed the reads anew with MiXCR; each CDR3 protein has one entry. Seen here are fewer than 200,000 distinct CDR3 sequences, around 60% observed once, and the top ten hold under 60%. The germline V and J ends were trimmed by 6 bases and 0 bases, with 15 bases remaining between them. This CDR3 contains 16 residues. CDR1 LNHDA and CDR2 SQIVND come from the germline V gene (reference sequence). This sample is part of a study of CD8+CD57+ T cells in acquired aplastic anemia. Looking at the study overall: Average DNA yield from sorted CD4+ and CD8+ cells was approximately 3 ug. An average of roughly 10 million reads for CD4+ cells was obtained from healthy donors. Study-wide results and limits: Sharing between patients and controls was observed for 25 to 30 CD8+ CDR3 sequences. Patients and controls had CD8+ Simpson's diversity values that were not significantly distinct.

This receptor was obtained from a human donor in good health. The specimen was sorted CD4+, CD8+, or CD8+CD57+ T cells (not recorded which) from PBMCs. This sequence joins TRBV19 and TRBJ1-3; tentatively, D is TRBD1 (5 bases). CDR3 coding DNA: TGTGCCAGTAGACGGGGCCAGAAAAGCTCTGGAAACACCATATATTTT. Translation gives CASRRGQKSSGNTIYF.